This record concerns one T cell receptor (beta chain) sequence. The record originates from a study of blood T cell repertoires in COVID-19. About the research overall: Researchers got acute and convalescent COVID-19 samples from the United States, Italy and Spain. Nucleic acid was either cDNA or gDNA, and it came from T cells, B-cell-depleted T cells, or PBMCs.

The germline CDR1 and CDR2 sequences are MDHEN and SYDVKM. This CDR3 is 14 amino acids long. J gave up 6 bases and V 6 bases, and 3 bases lay outside the gene matches. Sequenced by immunoSEQ multiplex PCR; TCRdb stores in-frame clones only, minus some. Here the sample spans about 130,000 clones, approximately 85% being singletons. Material: peripheral blood. The sequence was collected from a human donor in a cohort sampled during active COVID-19. This chain uses TRBV28 with TRBJ2-1, with 12 nucleotides matching TRBD2. CDR3 DNA: TGTGCCAGCAGATCTAGCGGGAGGGCCAATGAGCAGTTCTTC. Translated: CASRSSGRANEQFF.